Listed below are T cell receptor beta chains from one sample, sequenced in a study of T cell responses to AZD1222 COVID-19 vaccine. TCRdb's copy holds only in-frame clones and misses some; the assay was immunoSEQ multiplex PCR. Of 150,000 to 180,000 clones listed, 90% are singletons. Sequenced here: peripheral blood, sampled on day 0 of AZD1222 vaccination. Every receptor here comes from an adult in good health. CDR3s include the opening cysteine and the closing phenylalanine or tryptophan. The D gene is left open where the match is weak. The size field is filled for only some rows; it gives once, few, many or a size class.

d_call	clone_size	v_call	j_call	cdr3_aa	cdr3_nt
NA	NA	TRBV7-9	TRBJ1-5	CASSPKEYQPQHF	TGTGCCAGCAGCCCTAAGGAGTATCAGCCCCAGCATTTT
NA	NA	TRBV9	TRBJ1-5	CASSVAGDGSRPQHF	TGTGCCAGCAGCGTAGCCGGAGACGGATCTCGGCCCCAGCATTTT
NA	few	TRBV9	TRBJ1-3	CASSFRTEFSGNTIYF	TGTGCCAGCAGCTTCCGGACGGAGTTCTCTGGAAACACCATATATTTT
TRBD1	NA	TRBV30	TRBJ1-1	CAWSPGQGGRAFF	TGTGCCTGGAGTCCGGGACAGGGAGGGCGAGCTTTCTTT
TRBD1	NA	TRBV28	TRBJ1-6	CATESGTVNSPLHF	TGTGCCACCGAGTCCGGGACAGTCAATTCACCCCTCCACTTT
NA	NA	TRBV5-1	TRBJ1-1	CASSLAGGVTEAFF	TGCGCCAGCAGCTTGGCCGGAGGGGTCACTGAAGCTTTCTTT
TRBD1	NA	TRBV19	TRBJ1-1	CASSIGARGMNTEAFF	TGTGCCAGTAGTATAGGGGCCAGGGGGATGAACACTGAAGCTTTCTTT
NA	NA	TRBV19	TRBJ1-1	CASSPTRGGMAFF	TGTGCCAGTAGCCCGACGAGAGGGGGTATGGCTTTCTTT
NA	NA	TRBV6-5	TRBJ2-6	CASSYAGSGANVLTF	TGTGCCAGCAGTTACGCGGGCTCTGGGGCCAACGTCCTGACTTTC
NA	once	TRBV27	TRBJ1-6	CASSLLPVLNSPLHF	TGTGCCAGCAGTTTACTGCCCGTCCTTAATTCACCCCTCCACTTT
NA	NA	TRBV5-4	TRBJ1-2	CASSLTRNYGYTF	TGTGCCAGCAGCTTGACCCGAAACTATGGCTACACCTTC
NA	NA	TRBV10-3	TRBJ1-3	CAISPLQGTGNTIYF	TGTGCCATCAGTCCACTTCAGGGGACCGGAAACACCATATATTTT
NA	NA	TRBV7-8	TRBJ1-1	CATSLGADLAEAFF	TGTGCCACCTCCCTTGGGGCAGACCTTGCTGAAGCTTTCTTT
NA	NA	TRBV4-2	TRBJ2-7	CASSQEGRSSYEQYF	TGTGCCAGCAGCCAAGAGGGTAGGAGCTCCTACGAGCAGTACTTC
TRBD1	NA	TRBV3-1/TRBV3-2	TRBJ1-6	CASSQAQGYNSPLHF	TGTGCCAGCAGCCAAGCACAGGGGTACAATTCACCCCTCCACTTT
NA	NA	TRBV5-6	TRBJ2-7	CASSLGDYEQYF	TGTGCCAGCAGCTTGGGTGACTACGAGCAGTACTTC
TRBD1	NA	TRBV7-8	TRBJ2-6	CASSTYRDRITSGANVLTF	TGTGCCAGCAGCACCTACCGGGACAGGATAACCTCTGGGGCCAACGTCCTGACTTTC
NA	NA	TRBV30	TRBJ1-2	CASRLENYGYTF	TGTGCCAGTCGACTCGAAAACTATGGCTACACCTTC
TRBD2	NA	TRBV3-1/TRBV3-2	TRBJ2-5	CASSQDRVGGQETQYF	TGTGCCAGCAGCCAAGATAGGGTGGGGGGGCAAGAGACCCAGTACTTC
NA	NA	TRBV7-3	TRBJ1-1	CASSLRGLAEAFF	TGTGCCAGCAGCTTAAGAGGGTTGGCTGAAGCTTTCTTT
NA	NA	TRBV28	TRBJ1-5	CASSLLGEVGQPQHF	TGTGCCAGCAGTTTATTAGGGGAGGTCGGTCAGCCCCAGCATTTT
TRBD1	NA	TRBV6-5	TRBJ1-2	CASSSRQGIGYTF	TGTGCCAGCAGTAGTCGACAGGGGATTGGCTACACCTTC
TRBD1	NA	TRBV11-3	TRBJ2-4	CASSRGQGGRGIQYF	TGTGCCAGCAGCCGCGGACAGGGAGGAAGGGGCATTCAGTACTTC
NA	NA	TRBV6-1	TRBJ1-5	CASSEGDYSNQPQHF	TGTGCCAGCAGTGAAGGGGATTATAGCAATCAGCCCCAGCATTTT
NA	NA	TRBV11-2	TRBJ1-1	CASSLVPDTEAFF	TGTGCCAGCAGCTTGGTGCCGGACACTGAAGCTTTCTTT
TRBD2	NA	TRBV27	TRBJ2-7	CASSLSTLAGQSYEQYF	TGTGCCAGCAGTTTATCGACTCTAGCGGGGCAATCCTACGAGCAGTACTTC
NA	NA	TRBV5-1	TRBJ2-7	CASSLDGGYSYEQYF	TGCGCCAGCAGCTTGGATGGGGGATATTCCTACGAGCAGTACTTC
TRBD2	NA	TRBV6-5	TRBJ2-2	CASSYGAGETGELFF	TGTGCCAGCAGTTACGGAGCGGGAGAAACCGGGGAGCTGTTTTTT
TRBD1	NA	TRBV7-2	TRBJ1-1	CASSLMRGRTEAFF	TGTGCCAGCAGCTTAATGAGGGGGCGTACTGAAGCTTTCTTT
TRBD1	NA	TRBV9	TRBJ2-1	CASSVVQGVSNEQFF	TGTGCCAGCAGCGTAGTGCAGGGGGTGAGTAATGAGCAGTTCTTC
TRBD1	NA	TRBV30	TRBJ1-2	CAWARDRGPYGYTF	TGTGCCTGGGCCCGGGACAGGGGACCGTATGGCTACACCTTC
TRBD2	NA	TRBV30	TRBJ2-7	CAWRLAGGYEQYF	TGTGCCTGGAGACTAGCGGGAGGTTACGAGCAGTACTTC
TRBD1	NA	TRBV11-1	TRBJ2-7	CASSSSPGTGAYEQYF	TGTGCCAGCAGCTCCAGTCCCGGGACAGGGGCCTACGAGCAGTACTTC
NA	NA	TRBV29-1	TRBJ1-1	CSVERTEAFF	TGCAGCGTTGAAAGGACTGAAGCTTTCTTT
NA	NA	TRBV12-3/TRBV12-4	TRBJ1-1	CASSSDSEAFF	TGTGCCAGCAGCTCAGATAGTGAAGCTTTCTTT
NA	NA	TRBV5-5	TRBJ2-4	CASSHRQGSVDIQYF	TGTGCCAGCAGCCACCGGCAGGGGAGCGTTGACATTCAGTACTTC
NA	NA	TRBV5-1	TRBJ1-1	CASSQDPIGDTEAFF	TGCGCCAGCAGCCAAGACCCGATTGGCGACACTGAAGCTTTCTTT
NA	NA	TRBV19	TRBJ2-7	CASSIGLEGSGSYEQYF	TGTGCCAGTAGTATAGGGCTCGAGGGAAGTGGTTCCTACGAGCAGTACTTC
NA	NA	TRBV18	TRBJ2-5	CASSQELWGPETQYF	TGTGCCAGCTCCCAAGAGCTGTGGGGTCCCGAGACCCAGTACTTC
NA	NA	TRBV30	TRBJ1-1	CAWSTGPEAFF	TGTGCCTGGAGTACGGGGCCTGAAGCTTTCTTT
NA	once	TRBV19	TRBJ1-4	CASSMGQRYNEKLFF	TGTGCCAGTAGTATGGGGCAGCGATATAATGAAAAACTGTTTTTT
NA	NA	TRBV6-4	TRBJ1-2	CASSDSALSAHGYTF	TGTGCCAGCAGTGACTCGGCGTTGTCCGCCCATGGCTACACCTTC
NA	NA	TRBV5-6	TRBJ1-1	CASSLGTISTPEAFF	TGTGCCAGCAGCTTAGGGACAATTTCCACCCCTGAAGCTTTCTTT
TRBD2	NA	TRBV11-3	TRBJ2-7	CASKPGGSPYEQYF	TGTGCCAGCAAGCCGGGCGGGAGTCCCTACGAGCAGTACTTC
NA	once	TRBV12-3/TRBV12-4	TRBJ2-2	CASSLAEGKLFF	TGTGCCAGCAGTTTAGCGGAAGGGAAGCTGTTTTTT
NA	few	TRBV5-6	TRBJ1-5	CASSLRSGSLTQPQHF	TGTGCCAGCAGCTTGAGGTCAGGGAGCCTCACTCAGCCCCAGCATTTT
NA	few	TRBV7-9	TRBJ1-3	CASSQQASGNTIYF	TGTGCCAGCAGCCAACAGGCTTCTGGAAACACCATATATTTT
NA	once	TRBV4-1	TRBJ1-1	CASSLQVVTEAFF	TGCGCCAGCAGCCTTCAGGTGGTTACTGAAGCTTTCTTT
NA	NA	TRBV5-4	TRBJ2-1	CASSLTVTSGEQFF	TGTGCCAGCAGCTTAACAGTAACCAGCGGTGAGCAGTTCTTC
TRBD1	NA	TRBV13	TRBJ1-5	CASSSDRDQPQHF	TGTGCCAGCAGCTCGGACAGGGATCAGCCCCAGCATTTT
NA	NA	TRBV6-1	TRBJ2-5	CASSDWFSETQYF	TGTGCCAGCAGTGATTGGTTCTCGGAGACCCAGTACTTC
NA	NA	TRBV28	TRBJ1-4	CASSPWGPLLRVF	TGTGCCAGCAGTCCGTGGGGACCCCTATTAAGAGTTTTT
NA	once	TRBV6-6	TRBJ2-3	CASSYNSQGGDTQYF	TGTGCCAGCAGTTACAATTCGCAGGGGGGGGATACGCAGTATTTT
TRBD1	NA	TRBV11-3	TRBJ2-6	CASTFIQGAGANVLTF	TGTGCCAGCACCTTCATACAGGGGGCTGGGGCCAACGTCCTGACTTTC
TRBD1	NA	TRBV7-2	TRBJ2-7	CASSLRPLLTTGSVEQYF	TGTGCCAGCAGCTTACGCCCGCTCCTCACGACAGGGTCCGTCGAGCAGTACTTC
NA	NA	TRBV4-3	TRBJ1-2	CASSQDSGSRVYYGYTF	TGCGCCAGCAGCCAAGACTCTGGCAGTAGGGTTTACTATGGCTACACCTTC
TRBD1	NA	TRBV7-8	TRBJ1-4	CASSQGLRQGANEKLFF	TGTGCCAGCAGCCAGGGGCTGAGACAGGGGGCTAATGAAAAACTGTTTTTT
NA	NA	TRBV3-1/TRBV3-2	TRBJ1-4	CASSLKGREKLFF	TGTGCCAGCAGCCTCAAGGGGCGAGAAAAACTGTTTTTT
NA	NA	TRBV27	TRBJ1-1	CASSPLQLPDLRGGIRGWTEAFF	TGTGCCAGCAGTCCACTACAACTCCCCGACCTTCGCGGGGGCATCCGCGGTTGGACTGAAGCTTTCTTT